What follows are 24 T cell receptor beta chains derived from one specimen sequenced in a study of T-cell memory formation after mild COVID-19. MiXCR, run by TCRdb on the 5' RACE reads, gives a single entry per CDR3 protein. The table records roughly 99,000 distinct CDR3 sequences, 13% to 15% of them present only once. Sequencing was performed on PBMCs or a T cell subset sorted from them (not recorded which). All receptors derive from a man aged 18-30 years who had mild COVID-19 (a few samples of this study predate the infection). Cell type and time point are not known.

The chain links TRBV20-1 to TRBJ2-3, with unresolved D. Germline V gives CDR1 DFQATT, CDR2 SNEGSKA (reference sequence). Trimming took 2 bases from V and 0 from J, leaving 12 bases between them. This CDR3 has 15 amino acids. The CDR3 here is CSARSPLSSTDTQYF. DNA of the CDR3: TGCAGTGCTAGAAGTCCTTTATCTAGCACAGATACGCAGTATTTT.

This chain connects TRBV12-3 or TRBV12-4 to TRBJ2-3, with 10 bases aligning to TRBD2. V shed 5 bases and J 7 bases; nucleotides not matched to a gene: 6. The CDR3 runs 14 residues. In DNA, the CDR3 is TGTGCCAGCAGTAGCGGGGGGGCCATTTATACGCAGTATTTT. Translating gives CASSSGGAIYTQYF.

Only a few counts were recorded for this clonotype. The chain joins TRBV5-1 to TRBJ2-7; D uncertain. This CDR3 has 14 amino acids. Trimming cost V 4 bases and J 2 bases, with 13 bases left between them. Germline loops: CDR1 SGHRS, CDR2 YFSETQ. The CDR3 DNA is TGCGCCAGCAGCCCCGGCAGTAACGCCTACGAGCAGTACTTC. It is translated as CASSPGSNAYEQYF.

The V and J genes are TRBV7-9 and TRBJ2-3, with no clear D. The ends were cut back, 5 bases at V and 5 bases at J, with 11 bases in the middle. CDR1 is SEHNR, CDR2 FQNEAQ, per germline (reference sequence). There are 13 residues in the CDR3. Here the CDR3 DNA reads TGTGCCAGCAGCCCAACACTGAGAGATACGCAGTATTTT. It translates to CASSPTLRDTQYF.

The chain is built from TRBV4-2 and TRBJ2-3, with 7 bases fitting TRBD1. With 4 bases clipped from V and 4 bases from J, the junction kept 5 bases outside the gene matches. CDR1 LGHNA and CDR2 YNFKEQ come from the germline V gene. This CDR3 comprises 14 residues. Here the CDR3 DNA reads TGTGCCAGCAGCCCCAATCAGGGGGCAGATACGCAGTATTTT. Its translation: CASSPNQGADTQYF.

This clonotype was counted a few times. J is TRBJ1-5 and V is TRBV20-1; 8 positions match TRBD1. The junction had 19 bases not matched to a gene; V was cut back by 3 bases and J by 3 bases. The CDR3 is 19 amino acids. Per the germline V gene, CDR1 is DFQATT and CDR2 is SNEGSKA (reference sequence). Here the CDR3 DNA reads TGCAGTGCTAGGATCGGGACAGGTGTTCAGACGGTCTCCAATCAGCCCCAGCATTTT. This sequence encodes CSARIGTGVQTVSNQPQHF.

This chain joins TRBV6-5 and TRBJ2-7, with TRBD2 as a possible D gene (5 bases). The V end was cut by 6 bases, the J end by 2 bases, with 29 bases between. CDR1 and CDR2 from the germline V gene are MNHEY and SVGAGI. The CDR3 length is 19 residues. CDR3 bases: TGTGCCAGCAGCCTAGTTCGTGCCGCGTGGAGGAACGGCGCCTACGAGCAGTACGTC. Amino acids: CASSLVRAAWRNGAYEQYV.

There are a few counts of this clonotype. This chain connects TRBV12-3 or TRBV12-4 to TRBJ1-6; TRBD1 matches at 8 bases. The CDR3 contains 12 residues. V lost 10 bases to trimming and J lost 10 bases; unmatched junction nucleotides: 6. CDR3 nucleotide sequence: TGTGCCATCGGACAGGGAAGCTCACCCCTCCACTTT. The encoded protein is CAIGQGSSPLHF.

The chain carries TRBV27 and TRBJ1-2, with unresolved D. Per germline, CDR1 MNHEY and CDR2 SMNVEV (reference sequence). CDR3 length: 13 residues. Trimming cost V 3 bases and J 3 bases, with 8 bases left between them. CDR3 coding DNA: TGTGCCAGCAGTTTCGGTCCCTACTATGGCTACACCTTC. This encodes CASSFGPYYGYTF.

The chain uses TRBV4-3 and TRBJ2-7; D perhaps matches TRBD1 (6 bases). The CDR3 consists of 14 residues. CDR1 is LGHNA and CDR2 is YSLEER in the germline V gene. The V end lost 3 bases, the J end lost 5 bases, and 14 bases lay between the germline ends. The DNA for the CDR3 is TGCGCCAGCAGCCAGGGGAACAGGGTCAACGAGCAGTACGTC. Translated: CASSQGNRVNEQYV.

This clonotype has a count of ten or more. The chain couples TRBV4-1 to TRBJ1-6, with 7 bases aligning to TRBD1. The CDR3 consists of 16 residues. V dropped 7 bases and J dropped 0; count of bases not matched to a gene: 6. CDR1 and CDR2 from the germline V gene are MGHRA and YSYEKL. The CDR3 loop is CASTDRESSYNSPLHF. In nucleotides, the CDR3 is TGCGCCAGCACCGACAGGGAAAGCTCCTATAATTCACCCCTCCACTTT.

The rearrangement uses TRBV12-3 or TRBV12-4 and TRBJ2-7; D not resolved. The V gene lost 2 bases and the J gene lost 4 bases, with 3 bases spanning the gap. CDR3 length equals 11 residues. The CDR3 nucleotides are TGTGCCAGCAGTTTACAATACGAGCAGTACTTC. This sequence encodes CASSLQYEQYF.

The chain is built from TRBV6-6 and TRBJ2-7, with a tentative D call TRBD1 (5 bases). Trimming removed 0 bases from V and 5 bases from J, with 11 bases in between. The germline CDR1 and CDR2 sequences are MNHNY and SVGAGI (reference sequence). There are 14 residues in the CDR3. The chain's CDR3 is CASSYSARENEQYV. CDR3 sequence (DNA): TGTGCCAGCAGTTACTCGGCCAGGGAAAACGAGCAGTACGTC.

This clonotype showed up many times. The chain joins TRBV7-9 to TRBJ2-7; a possible D gene is TRBD2 (5 bases). CDR1 and CDR2 (germline): SEHNR, FQNEAQ (reference sequence). Trimming shortened V by 1 base and J by 7 bases, and 8 bases separated the two germline ends. This CDR3 region has 12 residues. The CDR3 region has the DNA TGTGCCAGCAGCTTAGTAGCGTTTGAGCAGTACTTC. Its protein product is CASSLVAFEQYF.

This clonotype was counted only a few times. The J gene is TRBJ1-6, the V gene TRBV4-3; D unclear. The CDR3 extends over 14 amino acids. CDR1 and CDR2 from the germline V gene are LGHNA and YSLEER. Trimming removed 6 bases from V and 7 bases from J, with 13 bases in between. Here the CDR3 reads CASRGTTDNSPLHF. In DNA, the CDR3 is TGCGCCAGCAGGGGAACGACGGACAATTCACCCCTCCACTTT.

This clonotype was observed a handful of times. V usage is TRBV11-2 and J usage is TRBJ1-4, with D perhaps matching TRBD1 (6 bases). Germline V gene sequence: CDR1 SGHAT, CDR2 FQNNGV. The CDR3 loop spans 17 amino acids. Trimming removed 1 base at V and 8 bases at J, with 20 bases between. CDR3 sequence: CASSLGLYRVVREKLFF. The CDR3 DNA reads as TGTGCCAGCAGCTTAGGGCTCTACAGGGTAGTGCGGGAAAAACTGTTTTTT.

This clonotype has only a few counts. CDR3 amino acids: CASSSGTGGTYEQYF. In DNA, the CDR3 is TGTGCCAGCAGTTCGGGGACAGGGGGCACTTACGAGCAGTACTTC. The J gene is TRBJ2-7, the V gene TRBV6-5; 12 bases align to TRBD1. J lost 4 bases, V lost 4 bases, and 5 bases had no gene match. Germline V CDR1 and CDR2: MNHEY, SVGAGI. This CDR3 has 15 amino acids.

The rearrangement uses TRBV6-5 and TRBJ2-3, with TRBD2 matching 8 bases. After removal of 0 bases from V and 4 bases from J, the junction contained 9 bases not matched to a gene. Per germline, CDR1 MNHEY and CDR2 SVGAGI. This CDR3 is 17 amino acids long. CDR3 DNA sequence: TGTGCCAGCAGTTACTCGGGGGAACCGGGACTAGCAGATACGCAGTATTTT. Its translation is CASSYSGEPGLADTQYF.

This clonotype appeared a few times. The rearrangement joins TRBV6-5 to TRBJ1-5, with 9 positions matching TRBD1. Looked up from germline, CDR1 is MNHEY and CDR2 is SVGAGI. V was clipped by 6 bases and J by 6 bases; unmatched bases: 12. This CDR3 has 16 amino acids. CDR3 bases: TGTGCCAGCAGCCGCGACCCCACAGGGGGCAGTCAGCCCCAGCATTTT. Translation gives CASSRDPTGGSQPQHF.

CDR3 DNA sequence: TGCAGTGCTAGAGCCGGGACTAGCGGGGGGGTACATGAGCAGTTCTTC. Translated, it gives CSARAGTSGGVHEQFF. The chain couples TRBV20-1 to TRBJ2-1; TRBD2 aligns across 16 bases. V was clipped by 1 base and J by 8 bases; unmatched bases: 5. CDR3 size: 16 residues. Per the germline V gene, CDR1 is DFQATT and CDR2 is SNEGSKA (reference sequence).

This clonotype was seen repeatedly, ten times or more. The rearrangement links TRBV7-3 to TRBJ2-2; D gene unclear. The germline V gene has CDR1 SGHTA and CDR2 FQGTGA. V lost 5 bases, J lost 1 base, and 8 bases lay in between. This CDR3 has 14 amino acids. The CDR3 loop reads CASSPTGNTGELFF. The CDR3 DNA sequence: TGTGCCAGCAGCCCAACGGGGAACACCGGGGAGCTGTTTTTT.

The chain recombines TRBV12-3 or TRBV12-4 with TRBJ1-3; 8 bases match TRBD1. CDR3 size: 16 residues. After removal of 8 bases from V and 3 bases from J, the junction contained 12 bases not matched to a gene. The CDR3 region is CASGTGTGYGGNTIYF. CDR3 DNA: TGTGCCAGCGGCACGGGGACAGGATACGGTGGAAACACCATATATTTT.

The rearrangement joins TRBV4-3 to TRBJ2-3, with 8 bases matching TRBD2. The CDR3 sequence is 15 residues long. Germline V gene sequence: CDR1 LGHNA, CDR2 YSLEER. V shed 0 bases and J 5 bases; nucleotides not matched to a gene: 4. The CDR3 is CASSQEGLVKDTQYF. CDR3 nucleotide sequence: TGCGCCAGCAGCCAAGAGGGACTAGTGAAAGATACGCAGTATTTT.

This clonotype was detected only a few times. The rearrangement uses TRBV6-5 and TRBJ2-1; TRBD2 might be the D (6 bases). From germline, CDR1 is MNHEY and CDR2 SVGAGI. V gave up 2 bases and J gave up 8 bases, with 16 bases separating them. The CDR3 extends over 15 amino acids. The CDR3 loop is CASSYTPTTGDEQFF. The CDR3 nucleotides are TGTGCCAGCAGTTACACCCCCACGACGGGGGATGAGCAGTTCTTC.